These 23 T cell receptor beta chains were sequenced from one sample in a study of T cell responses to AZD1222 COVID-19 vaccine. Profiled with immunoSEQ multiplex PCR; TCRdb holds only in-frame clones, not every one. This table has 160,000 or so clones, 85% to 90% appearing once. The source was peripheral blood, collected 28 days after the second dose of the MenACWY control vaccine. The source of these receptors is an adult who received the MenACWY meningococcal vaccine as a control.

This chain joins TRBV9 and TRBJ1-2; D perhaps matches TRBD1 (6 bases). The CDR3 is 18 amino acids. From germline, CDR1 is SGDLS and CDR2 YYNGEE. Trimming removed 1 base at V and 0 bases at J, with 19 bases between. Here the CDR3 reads CASSVFEGGGRPNYGYTF. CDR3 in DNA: TGTGCCAGCAGCGTATTTGAGGGAGGGGGACGGCCTAACTATGGCTACACCTTC.

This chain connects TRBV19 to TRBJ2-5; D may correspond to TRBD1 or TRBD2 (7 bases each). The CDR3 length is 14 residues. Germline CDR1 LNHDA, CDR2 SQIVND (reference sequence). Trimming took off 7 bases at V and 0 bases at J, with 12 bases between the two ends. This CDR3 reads CASIGGTDQETQYF. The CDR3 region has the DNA TGTGCCAGTATCGGGGGGACAGACCAAGAGACCCAGTACTTC.

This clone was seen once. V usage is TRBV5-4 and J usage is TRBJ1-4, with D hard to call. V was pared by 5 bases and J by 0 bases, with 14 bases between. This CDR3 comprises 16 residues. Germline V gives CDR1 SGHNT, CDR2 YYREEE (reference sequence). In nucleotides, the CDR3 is TGTGCCAGCAGACCTGCAGCCATTACAACTAATGAAAAACTGTTTTTT. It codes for CASRPAAITTNEKLFF.

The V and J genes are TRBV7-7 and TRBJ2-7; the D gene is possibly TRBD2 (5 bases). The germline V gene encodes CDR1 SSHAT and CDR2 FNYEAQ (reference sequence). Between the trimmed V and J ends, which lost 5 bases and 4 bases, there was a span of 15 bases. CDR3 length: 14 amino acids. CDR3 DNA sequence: TGTGCCAGCAGCCCGAACTATTCGGGGTACGAGCAGTACTTC. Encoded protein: CASSPNYSGYEQYF.

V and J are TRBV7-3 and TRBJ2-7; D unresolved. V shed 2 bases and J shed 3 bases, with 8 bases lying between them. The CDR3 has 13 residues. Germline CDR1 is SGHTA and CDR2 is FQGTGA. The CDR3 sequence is CASSLGPSYEQYF. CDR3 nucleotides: TGTGCCAGCAGCTTAGGGCCCAGCTACGAGCAGTACTTC.

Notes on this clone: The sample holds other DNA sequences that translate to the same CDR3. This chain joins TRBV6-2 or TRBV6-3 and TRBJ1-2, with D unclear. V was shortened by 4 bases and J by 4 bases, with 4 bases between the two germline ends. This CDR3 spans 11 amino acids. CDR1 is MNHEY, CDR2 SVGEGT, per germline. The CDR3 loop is CASSLGYGYTF. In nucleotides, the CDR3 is TGTGCCAGCAGTTTAGGCTATGGCTACACCTTC.

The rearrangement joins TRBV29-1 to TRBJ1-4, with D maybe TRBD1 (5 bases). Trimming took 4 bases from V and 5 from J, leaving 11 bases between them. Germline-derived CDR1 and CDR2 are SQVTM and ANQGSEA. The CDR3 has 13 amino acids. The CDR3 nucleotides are TGCAGCGTTGTCCGGGACGGAAATGAAAAACTGTTTTTT. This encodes CSVVRDGNEKLFF. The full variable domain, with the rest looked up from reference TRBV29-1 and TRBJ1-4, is SAVISQKPSRDICQRGTSLTIQCQVDSQVTMMFWYRQQPGQSLTLIATANQGSEATYESGFVIDKFPISRPNLTFSTLTVSNMSPEDSSIYLCSVVRDGNEKLFFGSGTQLSVL.

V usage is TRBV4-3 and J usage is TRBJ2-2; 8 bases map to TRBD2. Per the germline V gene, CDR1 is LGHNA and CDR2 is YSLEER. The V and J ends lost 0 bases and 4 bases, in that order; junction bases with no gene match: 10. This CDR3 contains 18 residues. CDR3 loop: CASSQDRGLARSTGELFF. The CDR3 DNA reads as TGCGCCAGCAGCCAAGATCGCGGACTAGCTCGGAGCACCGGGGAGCTGTTTTTT.

CDR3 sequence (DNA): TGTGCCAGCAGCTTAGATGCGGAGACCCAGTACTTC. This codes for CASSLDAETQYF. The chain couples TRBV11-2 to TRBJ2-5; D is ambiguous. V was shortened by 0 bases and J by 5 bases, with 4 bases between the two germline ends. The CDR3 runs to 12 residues. CDR1 and CDR2 from the germline V gene are SGHAT and FQNNGV.

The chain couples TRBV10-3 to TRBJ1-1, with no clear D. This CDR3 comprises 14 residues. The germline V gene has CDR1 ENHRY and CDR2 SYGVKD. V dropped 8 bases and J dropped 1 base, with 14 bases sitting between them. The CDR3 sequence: CAIVRRLENTEAFF. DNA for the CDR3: TGTGCCATCGTAAGGAGGCTCGAGAACACTGAAGCTTTCTTT.

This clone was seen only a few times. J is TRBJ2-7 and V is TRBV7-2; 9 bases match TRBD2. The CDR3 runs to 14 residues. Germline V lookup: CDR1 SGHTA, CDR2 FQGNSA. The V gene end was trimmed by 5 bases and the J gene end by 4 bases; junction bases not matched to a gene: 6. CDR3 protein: CASSRSGSGYEQYF. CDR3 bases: TGTGCCAGCAGCCGTAGCGGGAGCGGGTACGAGCAGTACTTC.

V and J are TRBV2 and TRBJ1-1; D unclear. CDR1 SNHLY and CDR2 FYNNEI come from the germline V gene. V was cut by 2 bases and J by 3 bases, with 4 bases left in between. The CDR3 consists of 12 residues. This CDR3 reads CASSESHTEAFF. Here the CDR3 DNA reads TGTGCCAGCAGTGAATCCCACACTGAAGCTTTCTTT.

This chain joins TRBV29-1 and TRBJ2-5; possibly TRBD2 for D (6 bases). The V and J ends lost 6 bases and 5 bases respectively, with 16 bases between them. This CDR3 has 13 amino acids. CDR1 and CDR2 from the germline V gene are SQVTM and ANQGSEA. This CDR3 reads CSVFAAGGETQYF. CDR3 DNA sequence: TGCAGCGTATTCGCAGCGGGTGGGGAGACCCAGTACTTC.

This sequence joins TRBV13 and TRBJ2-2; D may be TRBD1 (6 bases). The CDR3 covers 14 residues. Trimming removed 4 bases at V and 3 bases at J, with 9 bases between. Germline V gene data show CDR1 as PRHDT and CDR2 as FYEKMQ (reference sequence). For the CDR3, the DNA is TGTGCCAGCAGCTATACAGGGTACACCGGGGAGCTGTTTTTT. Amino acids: CASSYTGYTGELFF.

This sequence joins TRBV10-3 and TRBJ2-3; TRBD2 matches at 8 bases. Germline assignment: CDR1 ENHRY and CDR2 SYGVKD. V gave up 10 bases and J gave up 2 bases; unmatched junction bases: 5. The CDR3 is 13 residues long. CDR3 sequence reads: CANRGGTTDTQYF. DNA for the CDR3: TGTGCCAACCGGGGGGGAACCACAGATACGCAGTATTTT.

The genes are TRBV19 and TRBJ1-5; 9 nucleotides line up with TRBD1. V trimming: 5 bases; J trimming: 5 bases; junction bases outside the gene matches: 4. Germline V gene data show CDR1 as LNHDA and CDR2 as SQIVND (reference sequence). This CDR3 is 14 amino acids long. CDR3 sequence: CASSPTGGYQPQHF. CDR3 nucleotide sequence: TGTGCCAGTAGTCCCACAGGGGGCTATCAGCCCCAGCATTTT.

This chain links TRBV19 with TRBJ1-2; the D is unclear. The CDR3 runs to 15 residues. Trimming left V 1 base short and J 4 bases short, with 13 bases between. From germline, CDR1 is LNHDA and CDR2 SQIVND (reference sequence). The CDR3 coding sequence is TGTGCCAGTAGTATAGCCGCTGGGCAACTCTATGGCTACACCTTC. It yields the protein CASSIAAGQLYGYTF.

The CDR3 nucleotides read TGTGCCAGCAGCTCCCTGCACGGAGAGCAGTACTTC. It yields the protein CASSSLHGEQYF. The J gene is TRBJ2-7, the V gene TRBV7-7; D gene ambiguous. The CDR3 spans 12 residues. V lost 4 bases to trimming and J lost 7 bases, with 11 bases between them. Germline V gene sequence: CDR1 SSHAT, CDR2 FNYEAQ (reference sequence).

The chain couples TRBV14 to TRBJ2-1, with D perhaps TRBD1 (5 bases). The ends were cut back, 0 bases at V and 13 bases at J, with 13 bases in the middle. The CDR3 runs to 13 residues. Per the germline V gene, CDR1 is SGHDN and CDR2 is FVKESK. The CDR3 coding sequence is TGTGCCAGCAGCCAAGACCAGCTAAGGGGCCAGTTCTTC. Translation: CASSQDQLRGQFF.

Written as DNA, the CDR3 is TGTGCCAGCTCACCTCCGGGACAGGGCTACACCTTC. Amino acids: CASSPPGQGYTF. J is TRBJ1-2 and V is TRBV18; 7 nucleotides line up with TRBD1. Germline V CDR1 and CDR2: KGHSH, LQKENI. The junction had 3 bases not matched to a gene; V was cut back by 3 bases and J by 8 bases. The CDR3 has 12 amino acids. Full variable domain (rest looked up from reference TRBV18 and TRBJ1-2): NAGVMQNPRHLVRRRGQEARLRCSPMKGHSHVYWYRQLPEEGLKFMVYLQKENIIDESGMPKERFSAEFPKEGPSILRIQQVVRGDSAAYFCASSPPGQGYTFGSGTRLTVV.

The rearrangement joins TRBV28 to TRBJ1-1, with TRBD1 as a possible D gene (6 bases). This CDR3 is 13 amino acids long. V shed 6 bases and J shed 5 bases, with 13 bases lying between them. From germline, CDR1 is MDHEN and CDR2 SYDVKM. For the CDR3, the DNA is TGTGCCAGCAGCGCAGGGGTGGCAACTGAAGCTTTCTTT. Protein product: CASSAGVATEAFF.

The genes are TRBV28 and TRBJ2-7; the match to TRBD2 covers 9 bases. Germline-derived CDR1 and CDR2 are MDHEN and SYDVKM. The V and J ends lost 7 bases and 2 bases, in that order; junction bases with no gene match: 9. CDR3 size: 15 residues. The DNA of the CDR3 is TGTGCCAGCACCCCTCCAGCGGGAGGAACCTACGAGCAGTACTTC. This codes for CASTPPAGGTYEQYF.

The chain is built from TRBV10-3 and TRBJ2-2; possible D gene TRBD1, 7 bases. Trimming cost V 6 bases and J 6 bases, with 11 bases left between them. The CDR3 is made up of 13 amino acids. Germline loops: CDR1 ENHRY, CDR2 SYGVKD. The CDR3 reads CAISLRGAGELFF. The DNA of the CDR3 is TGTGCCATCAGCCTCAGGGGGGCCGGGGAGCTGTTTTTT.